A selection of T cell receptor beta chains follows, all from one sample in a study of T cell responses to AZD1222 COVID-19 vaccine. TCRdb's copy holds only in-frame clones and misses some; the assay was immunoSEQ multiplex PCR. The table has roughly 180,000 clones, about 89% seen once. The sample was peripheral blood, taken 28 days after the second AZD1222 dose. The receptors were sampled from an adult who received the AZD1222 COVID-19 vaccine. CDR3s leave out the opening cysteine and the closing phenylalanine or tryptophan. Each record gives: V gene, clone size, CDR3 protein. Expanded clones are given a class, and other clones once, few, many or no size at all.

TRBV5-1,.,ASSLRDGNEQF
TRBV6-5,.,ASSYGMARSTDTQY
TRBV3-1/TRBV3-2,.,ASSQEYSYEQY
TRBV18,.,ASSRADGGNQPQH
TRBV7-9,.,ASSSGDLEQY
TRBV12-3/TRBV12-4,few,ASSLVGTEAF
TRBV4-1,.,ASSQDLSGTGRIGNTIY
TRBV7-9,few,ASGSLAGGPHTYEQY
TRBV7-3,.,ASSSGTGQTGELF
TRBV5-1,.,ASSPLDGTIY
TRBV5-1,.,ASSLASKAGELF
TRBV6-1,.,ASSDWLAGGDTQY
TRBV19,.,ASNPRISYNEQF
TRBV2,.,ASSWTRETQY
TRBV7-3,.,ASSLGRSYEQF
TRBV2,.,ATSSGGLMGEKLF
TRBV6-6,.,ASSPSSGRGYEQY
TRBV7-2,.,ASSQQQGTQY
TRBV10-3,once,AISESSADTQY
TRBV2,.,ASILNTEAF
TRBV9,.,ASSVQSAGRNYGYT
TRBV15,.,ATSRGAPGQSYEQY
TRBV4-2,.,ASSQDLVAGVEEQY
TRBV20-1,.,SASGGSSEQY
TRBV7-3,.,ASSISAGGSYNEQF
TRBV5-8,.,ASSFPSELANYGYT
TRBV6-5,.,ASRKGQKNTEAF
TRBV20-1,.,SAGDIFGYT
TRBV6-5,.,ASSPPTGEGGYT
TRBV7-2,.,ASSLNGRANEQY
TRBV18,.,ASSPGQGDEQY
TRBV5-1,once,ASSFRTGGTNEQF